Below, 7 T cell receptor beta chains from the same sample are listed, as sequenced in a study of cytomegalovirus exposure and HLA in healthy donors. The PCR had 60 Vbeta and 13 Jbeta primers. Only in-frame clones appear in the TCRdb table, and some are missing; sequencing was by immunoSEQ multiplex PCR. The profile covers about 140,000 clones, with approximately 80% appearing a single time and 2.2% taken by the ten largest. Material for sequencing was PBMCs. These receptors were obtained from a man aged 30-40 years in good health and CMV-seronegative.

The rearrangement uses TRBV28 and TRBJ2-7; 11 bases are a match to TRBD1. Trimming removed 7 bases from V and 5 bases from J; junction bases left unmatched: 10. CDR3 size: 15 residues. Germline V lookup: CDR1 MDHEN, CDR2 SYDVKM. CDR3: CASTSPGQGVDEQYF. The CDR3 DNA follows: TGTGCCAGCACCTCCCCGGGACAGGGGGTGGACGAGCAGTACTTC.

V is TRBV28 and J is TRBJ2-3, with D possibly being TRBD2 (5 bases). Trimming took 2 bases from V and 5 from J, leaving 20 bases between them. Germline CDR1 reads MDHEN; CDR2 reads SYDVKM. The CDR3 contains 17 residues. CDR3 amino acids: CASSLLWGVERRDTQYF. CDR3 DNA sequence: TGTGCCAGCAGTTTACTATGGGGTGTTGAGCGGCGAGATACGCAGTATTTT. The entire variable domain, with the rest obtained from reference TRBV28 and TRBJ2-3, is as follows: DVKVTQSSRYLVKRTGEKVFLECVQDMDHENMFWYRQDPGLGLRLIYFSYDVKMKEKGDIPEGYSVSREKKERFSLILESASTNQTSMYLCASSLLWGVERRDTQYFGPGTRLTVL.

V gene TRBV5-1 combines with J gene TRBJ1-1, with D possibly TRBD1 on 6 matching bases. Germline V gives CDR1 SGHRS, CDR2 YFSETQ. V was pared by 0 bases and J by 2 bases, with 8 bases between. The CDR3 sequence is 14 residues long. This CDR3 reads CASSLDRANTEAFF. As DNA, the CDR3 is TGCGCCAGCAGCTTGGACAGGGCCAACACTGAAGCTTTCTTT.

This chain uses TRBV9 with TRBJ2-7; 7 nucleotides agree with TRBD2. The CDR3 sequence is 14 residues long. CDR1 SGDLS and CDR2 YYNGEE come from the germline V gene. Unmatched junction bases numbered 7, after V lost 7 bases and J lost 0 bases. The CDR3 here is CASSQTSSSYEQYF. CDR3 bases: TGTGCCAGCTCTCAGACTAGCAGCTCCTACGAGCAGTACTTC.

The DNA of the CDR3 is TGTGCCAGCAGTCATGCTAGCGAGGACGGGGAGCTGTTTTTT. This encodes CASSHASEDGELFF. The V call is TRBV7-2, the J call TRBJ2-2; D is perhaps TRBD2 (6 bases). Trimming cost V 6 bases and J 7 bases, with 15 bases left between them. CDR3 length: 14 amino acids. Germline CDR1 SGHTA, CDR2 FQGNSA.

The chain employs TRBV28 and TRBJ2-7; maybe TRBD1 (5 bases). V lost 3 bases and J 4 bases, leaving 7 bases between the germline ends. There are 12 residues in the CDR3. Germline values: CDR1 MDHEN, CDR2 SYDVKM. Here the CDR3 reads CASSFQGYEQYF. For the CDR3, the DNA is TGTGCCAGCAGTTTCCAGGGATACGAGCAGTACTTC. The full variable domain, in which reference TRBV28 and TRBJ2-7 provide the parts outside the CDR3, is DVKVTQSSRYLVKRTGEKVFLECVQDMDHENMFWYRQDPGLGLRLIYFSYDVKMKEKGDIPEGYSVSREKKERFSLILESASTNQTSMYLCASSFQGYEQYFGPGTRLTVT.

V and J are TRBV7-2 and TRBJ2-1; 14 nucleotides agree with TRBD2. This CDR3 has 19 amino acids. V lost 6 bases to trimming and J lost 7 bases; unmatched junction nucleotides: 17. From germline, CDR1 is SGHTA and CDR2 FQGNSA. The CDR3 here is CASSQPSGTSGRIRNEQFF. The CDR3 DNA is TGTGCCAGCAGTCAACCCTCCGGGACTAGCGGGAGAATTAGGAATGAGCAGTTCTTC.